This is a list of T cell receptor beta chains from one sample in a study of beta chain features in type 1 diabetes. Sequencing used immunoSEQ multiplex PCR; TCRdb keeps in-frame clones, though not all of them. The sample carries approximately 60,000 clones, approximately 59% recorded once. Sequencing was performed on Tregs from blood. Every receptor here comes from a woman in her late teens or twenties in good health. CDR3s include the opening cysteine and the closing phenylalanine or tryptophan. A D gene is named only where the DNA matches it firmly. A clone size is listed for some rows: how often the clone was seen (once, few, many), or a class if it is expanded.

CDR3 protein: CASTPRGTEETQYF; CDR3 DNA: TGCGCCAGTACACCTCGAGGGACAGAAGAGACCCAGTACTTC; V gene: TRBV5-1; J gene: TRBJ2-5; clone size: NA; D gene: TRBD1
CDR3 protein: CAWSVFSGNEQFF; CDR3 DNA: TGTGCCTGGAGTGTCTTTAGCGGGAATGAGCAGTTCTTC; V gene: TRBV30; J gene: TRBJ2-1; clone size: NA; D gene: TRBD2
CDR3 protein: CASFTAAGGPYEQYF; CDR3 DNA: TGTGCCAGCTTCACGGCAGCGGGGGGACCCTACGAGCAGTACTTC; V gene: TRBV18; J gene: TRBJ2-7; clone size: NA; D gene: TRBD2
CDR3 protein: CASSARGSEQYF; CDR3 DNA: TGTGCCAGCAGCGCAAGGGGCTCCGAGCAGTACTTC; V gene: TRBV2; J gene: TRBJ2-7; clone size: NA; D gene: NA
CDR3 protein: CASYTGSGGELFF; CDR3 DNA: TGCGCCAGCTATACCGGGAGTGGCGGGGAGCTGTTTTTT; V gene: TRBV5-1; J gene: TRBJ2-2; clone size: NA; D gene: NA
CDR3 protein: CASSAGLLHTGELFF; CDR3 DNA: TGTGCCAGCAGTGCGGGACTCCTACACACCGGGGAGCTGTTTTTT; V gene: TRBV6-1; J gene: TRBJ2-2; clone size: few; D gene: NA
CDR3 protein: CAWNPQGAANEKLFF; CDR3 DNA: TGTGCCTGGAACCCTCAGGGGGCGGCGAATGAAAAACTGTTTTTT; V gene: TRBV30; J gene: TRBJ1-4; clone size: NA; D gene: TRBD1
CDR3 protein: CASSARTGHGYTF; CDR3 DNA: TGTGCCAGCAGCGCCCGGACAGGCCATGGCTACACCTTC; V gene: TRBV13; J gene: TRBJ1-2; clone size: NA; D gene: TRBD1
CDR3 protein: CASSLYSDTQYF; CDR3 DNA: TGTGCCAGCAGCTTATACTCAGATACGCAGTATTTT; V gene: TRBV7-2; J gene: TRBJ2-3; clone size: few; D gene: NA
CDR3 protein: CASKPNLVPGADTQYF; CDR3 DNA: TGTGCCAGTAAGCCCAATCTCGTGCCAGGCGCAGATACGCAGTATTTT; V gene: TRBV19; J gene: TRBJ2-3; clone size: NA; D gene: NA
CDR3 protein: CASSRTERNTIYF; CDR3 DNA: TGTGCCAGCTCACGGACAGAAAGAAACACCATATATTTT; V gene: TRBV18; J gene: TRBJ1-3; clone size: NA; D gene: NA
CDR3 protein: CASRLTGGTEAFF; CDR3 DNA: TGTGCCAGCCGCCTCACAGGGGGCACTGAAGCTTTCTTT; V gene: TRBV27; J gene: TRBJ1-1; clone size: NA; D gene: TRBD1
CDR3 protein: CASSTHSYTEAFF; CDR3 DNA: TGTGCCAGCAGCACACACAGCTACACTGAAGCTTTCTTT; V gene: TRBV7-2; J gene: TRBJ1-1; clone size: NA; D gene: NA
CDR3 protein: CAWTSGGDEQYF; CDR3 DNA: TGTGCCTGGACTAGCGGGGGGGACGAGCAGTACTTC; V gene: TRBV30; J gene: TRBJ2-7; clone size: few; D gene: TRBD2
CDR3 protein: CASSLLGGGGRSNQPQHF; CDR3 DNA: TGTGCCAGCAGCTTGTTAGGTGGAGGGGGCCGGAGCAATCAGCCCCAGCATTTT; V gene: TRBV7-8; J gene: TRBJ1-5; clone size: few; D gene: TRBD1
CDR3 protein: CASRRQGYGNTIYF; CDR3 DNA: TGTGCCAGCAGGCGGCAGGGGTACGGAAACACCATATATTTT; V gene: TRBV6-5; J gene: TRBJ1-3; clone size: NA; D gene: NA
CDR3 protein: CASSLGTPGLIFEQYF; CDR3 DNA: TGTGCCAGCAGCTTAGGGACACCGGGACTAATCTTCGAGCAGTACTTC; V gene: TRBV7-2; J gene: TRBJ2-7; clone size: NA; D gene: TRBD2
CDR3 protein: CASSQTQTGGRETQYF; CDR3 DNA: TGTGCCAGCAGCCAAACCCAGACAGGGGGCAGAGAGACCCAGTACTTC; V gene: TRBV4-2; J gene: TRBJ2-5; clone size: NA; D gene: TRBD1
CDR3 protein: CASSRASGNYNEQFF; CDR3 DNA: TGCGCCAGCAGTCGAGCTAGCGGGAATTACAATGAGCAGTTCTTC; V gene: TRBV10-2; J gene: TRBJ2-1; clone size: NA; D gene: TRBD2
CDR3 protein: CASSSTPGGNTGELFF; CDR3 DNA: TGTGCCAGCAGCTCCACCCCGGGGGGGAACACCGGGGAGCTGTTTTTT; V gene: TRBV9; J gene: TRBJ2-2; clone size: NA; D gene: TRBD2
CDR3 protein: CAWVGWEFTEAFF; CDR3 DNA: TGTGCCTGGGTGGGATGGGAGTTCACTGAAGCTTTCTTT; V gene: TRBV30; J gene: TRBJ1-1; clone size: NA; D gene: NA
CDR3 protein: CASNSPASGGIYSYNEQFF; CDR3 DNA: TGTGCCAGTAACTCTCCCGCTAGCGGGGGAATTTACTCCTACAATGAGCAGTTCTTC; V gene: TRBV19; J gene: TRBJ2-1; clone size: NA; D gene: TRBD2
CDR3 protein: CATSRDGRGSNQPQHF; CDR3 DNA: TGTGCCACCAGCAGAGATGGTAGGGGGAGCAATCAGCCCCAGCATTTT; V gene: TRBV15; J gene: TRBJ1-5; clone size: NA; D gene: NA
CDR3 protein: CASSGSSNEQFF; CDR3 DNA: TGTGCCAGCAGCGGGAGTAGCAATGAGCAGTTCTTC; V gene: TRBV11-2; J gene: TRBJ2-1; clone size: NA; D gene: NA
CDR3 protein: CASSQDLTESGEETQYF; CDR3 DNA: TGCGCCAGCAGCCAAGACCTAACGGAGAGCGGGGAAGAGACCCAGTACTTC; V gene: TRBV4-1; J gene: TRBJ2-5; clone size: NA; D gene: TRBD2
CDR3 protein: CASSILAVPTDTQYF; CDR3 DNA: TGTGCCAGTAGTATACTAGCTGTACCCACAGATACGCAGTATTTT; V gene: TRBV19; J gene: TRBJ2-3; clone size: NA; D gene: NA
CDR3 protein: CAWSLGTSGEQYF; CDR3 DNA: TGTGCCTGGAGTCTAGGGACTAGCGGGGAGCAGTACTTC; V gene: TRBV30; J gene: TRBJ2-7; clone size: NA; D gene: TRBD2
CDR3 protein: CASSLSGRGQETQYF; CDR3 DNA: TGTGCCAGCAGCTTGAGTGGCAGGGGGCAAGAGACCCAGTACTTC; V gene: TRBV4-2; J gene: TRBJ2-5; clone size: few; D gene: TRBD1
CDR3 protein: CASSGKGLAGGSANTGELFF; CDR3 DNA: TGTGCCAGCAGCGGCAAAGGACTAGCGGGGGGTTCCGCGAACACCGGGGAGCTGTTTTTT; V gene: TRBV7-3; J gene: TRBJ2-2; clone size: NA; D gene: TRBD2
CDR3 protein: CASSSRLAGDFTDTQYF; CDR3 DNA: TGTGCCAGCAGTTCGAGACTAGCGGGGGACTTCACAGATACGCAGTATTTT; V gene: TRBV2; J gene: TRBJ2-3; clone size: NA; D gene: TRBD2
CDR3 protein: CASSGGQRSTEAFF; CDR3 DNA: TGCGCCAGCAGCGGCGGACAGCGGTCCACTGAAGCTTTCTTT; V gene: TRBV5-1; J gene: TRBJ1-1; clone size: few; D gene: NA
CDR3 protein: CASRWTSQGGYTF; CDR3 DNA: TGCGCCAGCAGGTGGACATCCCAAGGGGGCTACACCTTC; V gene: TRBV5-1; J gene: TRBJ1-2; clone size: NA; D gene: NA
CDR3 protein: CASSQAAAGGSRKSPLHF; CDR3 DNA: TGCGCCAGCAGCCAAGCCGCCGCAGGAGGCAGCCGTAAATCACCCCTCCACTTT; V gene: TRBV4-3; J gene: TRBJ1-6; clone size: NA; D gene: NA
CDR3 protein: CASSFTGTGTYEQYF; CDR3 DNA: TGTGCCAGCAGTTTTACCGGGACAGGAACCTACGAGCAGTACTTC; V gene: TRBV27; J gene: TRBJ2-7; clone size: NA; D gene: TRBD1
CDR3 protein: CAINEDRSTDTQYF; CDR3 DNA: TGTGCCATCAATGAAGACAGAAGCACAGATACGCAGTATTTT; V gene: TRBV10-3; J gene: TRBJ2-3; clone size: once; D gene: NA
CDR3 protein: CASSSLTSGGQETQYF; CDR3 DNA: TGCGCCAGCAGCTCTTTAACTAGCGGGGGGCAAGAGACCCAGTACTTC; V gene: TRBV5-1; J gene: TRBJ2-5; clone size: few; D gene: TRBD2
CDR3 protein: CASSALRGYTF; CDR3 DNA: TGTGCCAGCAGTGCCCTTAGAGGCTACACCTTC; V gene: TRBV6-1; J gene: TRBJ1-2; clone size: once; D gene: NA
CDR3 protein: CASSFAPSRAGELFF; CDR3 DNA: TGCGCCAGCAGCTTTGCCCCCTCGCGGGCTGGGGAGCTGTTTTTT; V gene: TRBV5-1; J gene: TRBJ2-2; clone size: NA; D gene: NA
CDR3 protein: CASSLNPPGPRDTQYF; CDR3 DNA: TGTGCCAGCAGCTTAAACCCCCCGGGTCCGAGAGATACGCAGTATTTT; V gene: TRBV7-2; J gene: TRBJ2-3; clone size: NA; D gene: NA
CDR3 protein: CASSVTGTATYEQYF; CDR3 DNA: TGTGCCAGCAGCGTGACCGGGACAGCGACCTACGAGCAGTACTTC; V gene: TRBV9; J gene: TRBJ2-7; clone size: NA; D gene: TRBD1
CDR3 protein: CASSLDSGGDQPQHF; CDR3 DNA: TGCGCCAGCAGCTTGGATTCGGGGGGGGATCAGCCCCAGCATTTT; V gene: TRBV5-1; J gene: TRBJ1-5; clone size: NA; D gene: NA